A single sample is the source of the 12 T cell receptor beta chains below, sequenced in a study of Ad26.COV2.S vaccination and SARS-CoV-2 variants. The repertoire was sequenced with immunoSEQ multiplex PCR; TCRdb's copy has only in-frame clones and lacks some. Among approximately 420,000 clones, about 88% were seen once, and the ten largest hold more than 3%. Indicated treatment: around 19 received Ad26.COV2.S at low or high dose, single or two shots; several received placebo; per-sample allocation not given. After the first vaccine or placebo injection, samples were drawn on day 63. The specimen comprised peripheral blood, sampled in a trial of Ad26.COV2.S vaccine versus placebo. Receptors originate from a person aged 18-65 years who received the Ad26.COV2.S COVID-19 vaccine or a placebo.

The chain recombines TRBV4-3 with TRBJ1-1, with D maybe TRBD1 (5 bases). CDR1 is LGHNA and CDR2 is YSLEER in the germline V gene. The V and J ends lost 0 bases and 9 bases respectively, with 17 bases between them. This CDR3 is built from 15 residues. The CDR3 DNA reads TGCGCCAGCAGCCAAGATTGGGCACAGGTTCCGAAAGCTTTCTTT. This codes for CASSQDWAQVPKAFF.

The chain combines TRBV7-6 with TRBJ1-1; the D is unclear. Trimming removed 5 bases at V and 1 base at J, with 8 bases between. The CDR3 consists of 13 residues. From germline, CDR1 is SGHVS and CDR2 FNYEAQ. The CDR3 here is CASSPGENTEAFF. In nucleotides, the CDR3 is TGTGCCAGCAGCCCGGGAGAGAACACTGAAGCTTTCTTT.

The rearrangement joins TRBV10-1 to TRBJ1-1; no clear D. Deletions cut 0 bases from V and 4 bases from J, with 9 bases between. This CDR3 has 14 residues. Per germline, CDR1 WNHNN and CDR2 SYGVQD (reference sequence). CDR3 in DNA: TGCGCCAGCAGTGAGTCGCGAGAGGGCACTGAAGCTTTCTTT. Amino acid sequence: CASSESREGTEAFF.

The chain uses TRBV5-1 and TRBJ1-1; D remains unclear. V was cut by 5 bases and J by 8 bases, with 13 bases left in between. The CDR3 consists of 12 residues. Germline V gene lookup returns CDR1 SGHRS and CDR2 YFSETQ. The CDR3 sequence: CASRNKGMEAFF. CDR3 DNA: TGCGCCAGCAGGAACAAGGGAATGGAAGCTTTCTTT.

In DNA form, the CDR3 reads TGTGCCAGCAGCGTAGCGAACACTGAAGCTTTCTTT. It specifies CASSVANTEAFF. V usage is TRBV9 and J usage is TRBJ1-1; no clear D gene. V lost 0 bases and J 1 base, leaving 1 base between the germline ends. The CDR3 spans 12 residues. CDR1 and CDR2 from the germline V gene are SGDLS and YYNGEE.

The chain recombines TRBV25-1 with TRBJ1-1; 7 positions agree with TRBD1. This CDR3 has 15 amino acids. The V gene's germline CDR1 is MGHDK and CDR2 SYGVNS. V lost 0 bases and J lost 11; bases outside the gene matches: 12. The CDR3 DNA reads TGTGCCAGCAGTGAATATACGACAGGGCCAAGGGGGGCTTTCTTT. Translated: CASSEYTTGPRGAFF.

V usage is TRBV6-5 and J usage is TRBJ1-4; D is uncertain. The germline V gene has CDR1 MNHEY and CDR2 SVGAGI. V lost 0 bases to trimming and J lost 0 bases, with 8 bases between them. The CDR3 sequence is 16 residues long. This chain's CDR3 is CASSYSPEATNEKLFF. DNA for the CDR3: TGTGCCAGCAGTTACTCCCCAGAAGCAACTAATGAAAAACTGTTTTTT.

The chain is built from TRBV27 and TRBJ2-1, with 13 bases aligning to TRBD2. In germline, CDR1 is MNHEY, CDR2 SMNVEV (reference sequence). Unmatched junction bases numbered 14, after V lost 3 bases and J lost 6 bases. The CDR3 has 19 residues. The CDR3 sequence is CASSFTPPTGTSGVNEQFF. CDR3 coding DNA: TGTGCCAGCAGTTTCACCCCGCCCACCGGGACTAGCGGGGTCAATGAGCAGTTCTTC.

The chain combines TRBV30 with TRBJ2-6, with D perhaps assigned TRBD1 or TRBD2 (5 bases each). Deletions cut 7 bases from V and 0 bases from J, with 10 bases between. The CDR3 is made up of 14 amino acids. Germline CDR1 and CDR2: GTSNPN and SVGIG (reference sequence). The CDR3 loop is CALPGSSGANVLTF. DNA for the CDR3: TGTGCCTTACCAGGGAGCTCTGGGGCCAACGTCCTGACTTTC. Complete variable domain (other parts from reference TRBV30 and TRBJ2-6): SQTIHQWPATLVQPVGSPLSLECTVEGTSNPNLYWYRQAAGRGLQLLFYSVGIGQISSEVPQNLSASRPQDRQFILSSKKLLLSDSGFYLCALPGSSGANVLTFGAGSRLTVL.

This chain joins TRBV2 and TRBJ2-7; 8 bases line up with TRBD1. CDR1 is SNHLY, CDR2 FYNNEI, per germline. The J segment lost 0 bases and the V segment lost 5 bases, leaving 6 bases of the junction unmatched. This CDR3 has 15 amino acids. The chain's CDR3 is CASSPIGQGSYEQYF. DNA for the CDR3: TGTGCCAGCAGTCCCATAGGACAGGGCTCCTACGAGCAGTACTTC.

The chain is built from TRBV5-6 and TRBJ2-5; 11 bases line up with TRBD1. This CDR3 is 16 amino acids long. The V gene end was trimmed by 3 bases and the J gene end by 3 bases; junction bases not matched to a gene: 7. Germline V gene lookup returns CDR1 SGHDT and CDR2 YYEEEE. The CDR3 coding sequence is TGTGCCAGCAGCTCCCCGCGGACAGGGGGCAAAGAGACCCAGTACTTC. It is translated as CASSSPRTGGKETQYF.

The J gene is TRBJ2-1, the V gene TRBV5-5; 13 bases map to TRBD2. Germline V gene sequence: CDR1 SGHKS, CDR2 YYEKEE (reference sequence). With 3 bases clipped from V and 7 bases from J, the junction kept 4 bases outside the gene matches. The CDR3 is 15 residues long. The CDR3, as DNA: TGTGCCAGCAGCTGGACTAGCGGGGGATGGAATGAGCAGTTCTTC. Translated, it gives CASSWTSGGWNEQFF. Based on the CDR3 plus reference TRBV5-5 and TRBJ2-1, the full variable domain is DAGVTQSPTHLIKTRGQQVTLRCSPISGHKSVSWYQQVLGQGPQFIFQYYEKEERGRGNFPDRFSARQFPNYSSELNVNALLLGDSALYLCASSWTSGGWNEQFFGPGTRLTVL.